In this sample, the clone carrying this TCR beta chain turned up a few times. Researchers amplified the TCR beta CDR3 regions from RNA transcripts. The HTBI set primed first-round TCR CDR3 RT-PCR. TCRdb reanalysed the multiplex PCR reads using MiXCR and keeps one entry per CDR3 protein. The table shows more than 350,000 distinct CDR3 sequences, with roughly 15% occurring only once. The data derive from a study of T cells in Graves' hyperthyroidism and ophthalmopathy. This CDR3 has 15 residues. Germline V gene lookup returns CDR1 SGDLS and CDR2 YYNGEE. V lost 3 bases to trimming and J lost 1 base; unmatched junction nucleotides: 7. Ophthalmopathy cases met thresholds of Clinical Activity Score at least 3, NOSPECS grade at least 4 and duration under 3 months.

The chain employs TRBV9 and TRBJ2-7; 7 bases are shared with TRBD2. The TCR was taken from a woman in her twenties or thirties with Graves' ophthalmopathy. Sequencing was done on a sample of blood. The CDR3 DNA sequence: TGTGCCAGCAGCGAGGGGTCCGGGGGGTCCTACGAGCAGTACTTC. Translation: CASSEGSGGSYEQYF.